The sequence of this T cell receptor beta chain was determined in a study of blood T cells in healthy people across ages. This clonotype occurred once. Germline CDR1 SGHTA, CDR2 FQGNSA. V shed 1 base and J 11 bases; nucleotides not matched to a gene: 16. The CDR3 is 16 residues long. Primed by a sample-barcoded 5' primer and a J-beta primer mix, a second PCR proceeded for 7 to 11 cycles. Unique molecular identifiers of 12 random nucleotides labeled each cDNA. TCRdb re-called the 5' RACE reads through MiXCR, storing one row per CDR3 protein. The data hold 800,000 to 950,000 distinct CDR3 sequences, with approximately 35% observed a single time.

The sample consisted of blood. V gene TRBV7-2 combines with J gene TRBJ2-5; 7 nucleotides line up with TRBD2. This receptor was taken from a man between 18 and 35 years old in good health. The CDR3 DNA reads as TGTGCCAGCAGCTTAGGGGTCAGCGGGACGGGGCGGGAGCAGTACTTC. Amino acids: CASSLGVSGTGREQYF. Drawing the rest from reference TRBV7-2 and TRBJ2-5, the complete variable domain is GAGVSQSPSNKVTEKGKDVELRCDPISGHTALYWYRQSLGQGLEFLIYFQGNSAPDKSGLPSDRFSAERTGGSVSTLTIQRTQQEDSAVYLCASSLGVSGTGREQYFGPGTRLLVL.